This T cell receptor (beta chain) came from a study of blood T cell repertoires in COVID-19. Turning to the study itself: The United States, Italy and Spain were the sources of the acute and convalescent COVID-19 samples.

How the authors handled the data: Quantification of nucleated cells was approximated via reference gene primer amplification. Repertoires were generated with immunoSEQ multiplex PCR, while TCRdb's copy carries only in-frame clones and drops some. The V and J calls and clone size are taken from that table; D and trimming were inferred from the DNA. The sample includes approximately 69,000 clones, 79% of them seen just once. There are 14 residues in the CDR3. J was trimmed by 4 bases and V by 6 bases; bases with no gene match: 8. Germline lookup yields CDR1 KGHSH and CDR2 LQKENI. Sample: peripheral blood. The V call is TRBV18, the J call TRBJ2-7, with 8 bases that match TRBD2. The sequence derives from a man in his 60s with acute or convalescent COVID-19. Written as DNA, the CDR3 is TGTGCCAGCTCCCCGGGACTAGAAGCTTACGAGCAGTACTTC. This sequence encodes CASSPGLEAYEQYF.